This passage covers 27 T cell receptor beta chains from one sample sequenced in a study of shared clonotypes between healthy human individuals. Generated by immunoSEQ multiplex PCR, the TCRdb table keeps only in-frame clones and is missing some. The top ten clones hold less than 2% of a sample with about 670,000 clones, about two thirds of them seen once. The material sequenced was memory CD4+ T cells sorted from blood. Noted subset: CD45RA-negative fraction. All receptors derive from a woman between 25 and 40 years old in good health.

This clone occurred a few times. V is TRBV2 and J is TRBJ2-7; 8 bases fit TRBD1. J gave up 5 bases and V 4 bases, and 4 bases lay outside the gene matches. Germline V gene data show CDR1 as SNHLY and CDR2 as FYNNEI. This CDR3 has 13 residues. This CDR3 reads CASSAETGDEQYF. The CDR3 bases are TGTGCCAGCAGTGCCGAGACAGGGGACGAGCAGTACTTC.

This clone was detected a few times. The chain links TRBV5-1 to TRBJ2-3; 8 positions agree with TRBD1. This CDR3 region has 17 residues. Germline CDR1 and CDR2: SGHRS and YFSETQ. After removal of 0 bases from V and 2 bases from J, the junction contained 8 bases not matched to a gene. The CDR3 DNA sequence: TGCGCCAGCAGCTTGGGTCGCGCACAGGGGGTCACAGATACGCAGTATTTT. It specifies CASSLGRAQGVTDTQYF.

The sample holds one count of this clone. This sequence joins TRBV18 and TRBJ1-1, with D unresolved. The V and J ends lost 8 bases and 4 bases respectively, with 17 bases between them. The CDR3 covers 14 residues. The germline CDR1 and CDR2 sequences are KGHSH and LQKENI. This chain's CDR3 is CASLGASSATEAFF. The CDR3, as DNA: TGTGCCAGCCTAGGTGCGTCGAGTGCCACTGAAGCTTTCTTT.

The chain is built from TRBV6-1 and TRBJ2-2, with a possible D match to TRBD1 (5 bases). V was shortened by 2 bases and J by 6 bases, with 13 bases between the two germline ends. CDR3 length: 15 residues. Germline-derived CDR1 and CDR2 are MNHNS and SASEGT. CDR3 in amino acids: CASSESGQGAGELFF. CDR3 in DNA: TGTGCCAGCAGTGAATCTGGGCAAGGGGCCGGGGAGCTGTTTTTT.

CDR3 nucleotide sequence: TGCAGTGCTAGTCTGGACATTCAGTACTTC. Residues: CSASLDIQYF. V gene TRBV20-1 combines with J gene TRBJ2-4; D uncertain. Germline V gene sequence: CDR1 DFQATT, CDR2 SNEGSKA (reference sequence). Trimming removed 3 bases from V and 8 bases from J, with 5 bases in between. CDR3 length equals 10 residues.

The chain combines TRBV29-1 with TRBJ1-1; possibly TRBD1 for D (6 bases). Germline assignment: CDR1 SQVTM and CDR2 ANQGSEA. Trimming stripped 7 bases from V and 1 base from J, with 10 bases between. This CDR3 spans 12 amino acids. The DNA for the CDR3 is TGCAGCGGAGGGACACCGAACACTGAAGCTTTCTTT. Protein sequence: CSGGTPNTEAFF.

The V call is TRBV18, the J call TRBJ2-1, with 9 bases identical to TRBD2. The CDR3 is 16 residues long. V was pared by 0 bases and J by 8 bases, with 8 bases of the junction left unmatched. Germline loops: CDR1 KGHSH, CDR2 LQKENI. CDR3 loop: CASSPPGGRVLDEQFF. In nucleotides, the CDR3 is TGTGCCAGCTCACCACCGGGCGGGAGGGTCCTTGATGAGCAGTTCTTC.

V gene TRBV20-1 combines with J gene TRBJ2-1, with D uncertain. This CDR3 is 11 amino acids long. V lost 3 bases and J lost 5, with 5 bases in between. The germline V gene encodes CDR1 DFQATT and CDR2 SNEGSKA (reference sequence). CDR3 in amino acids: CSASDHNEQFF. Here the CDR3 DNA reads TGCAGTGCTAGCGACCACAATGAGCAGTTCTTC.

The chain combines TRBV28 with TRBJ2-7, with 7 bases aligning to TRBD1. The V gene end was trimmed by 3 bases and the J gene end by 2 bases; junction bases not matched to a gene: 4. The CDR3 totals 14 residues. CDR1 is MDHEN, CDR2 SYDVKM, per germline. DNA for the CDR3: TGTGCCAGCAGTTTCAGGGGGTATCCCTACGAGCAGTACTTC. Protein: CASSFRGYPYEQYF.

This chain links TRBV28 with TRBJ1-5, with no clear D. V was pared by 6 bases and J by 3 bases, with 18 bases between. Germline-derived CDR1 and CDR2 are MDHEN and SYDVKM. The CDR3 extends over 16 amino acids. This CDR3 is CASSTLSAPYNQPQHF. Written as DNA, the CDR3 is TGTGCCAGCAGCACTCTTTCAGCGCCCTACAATCAGCCCCAGCATTTT.

A remark on this clone: The sample has other DNA sequences that encode this CDR3 too. This rearrangement joins TRBV5-1 to TRBJ2-7, with 12 bases identical to TRBD2. The CDR3 length is 15 residues. V was clipped by 2 bases and J by 1 base; unmatched bases: 1. The germline V gene has CDR1 SGHRS and CDR2 YFSETQ. CDR3 protein: CASSFLAGGSYEQYF. In DNA form, the CDR3 reads TGCGCCAGCAGCTTCCTAGCGGGAGGGTCCTACGAGCAGTACTTC.

The chain combines TRBV2 with TRBJ1-1, with D possibly being TRBD1 (6 bases). CDR1 and CDR2 from the germline V gene are SNHLY and FYNNEI. V was clipped by 6 bases and J by 1 base, with 9 bases between them. The CDR3 spans 13 residues. CDR3 loop: CASRTGRNTEAFF. The CDR3 nucleotides are TGTGCCAGCAGAACAGGGAGGAACACTGAAGCTTTCTTT.

The V gene is TRBV7-6, the J gene TRBJ2-2, with a weak D call TRBD1 (7 bases). The CDR3 sequence is 17 residues long. Germline CDR1 is SGHVS and CDR2 is FNYEAQ. V was pared by 4 bases and J by 0 bases, with 15 bases between. The CDR3 DNA reads as TGTGCCAGCAGCTCTCGCGGGACAGCTACGAACACCGGGGAGCTGTTTTTT. Amino acids: CASSSRGTATNTGELFF.

V and J are TRBV28 and TRBJ2-7; maybe TRBD2 (5 bases). The germline V and J ends were trimmed by 6 bases and 2 bases, with 17 bases remaining between them. The CDR3 loop spans 15 amino acids. Germline V gives CDR1 MDHEN, CDR2 SYDVKM. Here the CDR3 reads CASSHSRVRAYEQYF. The CDR3 DNA sequence: TGTGCCAGCAGCCACTCGAGAGTGAGGGCCTACGAGCAGTACTTC.

The rearrangement uses TRBV30 and TRBJ2-1; D might be TRBD2 (6 bases). The CDR3 has 14 residues. V lost 0 bases, J lost 5 bases, and 11 bases lay in between. Per germline, CDR1 GTSNPN and CDR2 SVGIG (reference sequence). The CDR3 here is CAWSVYPGDNEQFF. CDR3 nucleotides: TGTGCCTGGAGTGTATACCCGGGGGACAATGAGCAGTTCTTC.

This rearrangement joins TRBV19 to TRBJ2-3; no firm D call. The CDR3 has 15 residues. The germline gives CDR1 LNHDA, CDR2 SQIVND (reference sequence). Trimming removed 4 bases from V and 1 base from J, with 12 bases in between. CDR3 DNA: TGTGCCAGTAGTACATGGACCCCACGCACAGATACGCAGTATTTT. Protein: CASSTWTPRTDTQYF. The full variable domain, in which reference TRBV19 and TRBJ2-3 provide the parts outside the CDR3, is DGGITQSPKYLFRKEGQNVTLSCEQNLNHDAMYWYRQDPGQGLRLIYYSQIVNDFQKGDIAEGYSVSREKKESFPLTVTSAQKNPTAFYLCASSTWTPRTDTQYFGPGTRLTVL.

Ten or more counts support this clone. The chain employs TRBV7-2 and TRBJ1-5, with 10 positions matching TRBD1. V was clipped by 1 base and J by 2 bases; unmatched bases: 2. Germline V gives CDR1 SGHTA, CDR2 FQGNSA. The CDR3 totals 16 residues. In nucleotides, the CDR3 is TGTGCCAGCAGCTTAGTCGGGACAGGGGGCAATCAGCCCCAGCATTTT. Translated: CASSLVGTGGNQPQHF.

The chain carries TRBV29-1 and TRBJ2-5, with 7 bases matching TRBD1. The junction had 12 bases not matched to a gene; V was cut back by 5 bases and J by 0 bases. CDR1 and CDR2 (germline): SQVTM, ANQGSEA. The CDR3 is made up of 16 amino acids. The CDR3 region has the DNA TGCAGCGTTCCCCGAGGACGGGACAGATACCAAGAGACCCAGTACTTC. This sequence encodes CSVPRGRDRYQETQYF.

A few counts support this clone. This chain joins TRBV7-2 and TRBJ2-7, with D perhaps matching TRBD2 (6 bases). Germline CDR1 SGHTA, CDR2 FQGNSA. V was shortened by 5 bases and J by 7 bases, with 18 bases between the two germline ends. The CDR3 loop spans 14 amino acids. Here the CDR3 reads CASSRGGAGREQYF. CDR3 nucleotides: TGTGCCAGCAGCCGAGGAGGGGCAGGTCGAGAGCAGTACTTC.

CDR3 region: CASSPRRGNMNTEAFF. The CDR3 DNA sequence: TGTGCCAGCAGCCCCCGGCGTGGGAACATGAACACTGAAGCTTTCTTT. The chain recombines TRBV7-6 with TRBJ1-1, with D hard to call. The germline gives CDR1 SGHVS, CDR2 FNYEAQ. The CDR3 is 16 amino acids. V lost 5 bases and J 0 bases, leaving 16 bases between the germline ends.

This sequence joins TRBV15 and TRBJ2-1; 12 nucleotides match TRBD1. J was trimmed by 8 bases and V by 8 bases; bases with no gene match: 16. Per the germline V gene, CDR1 is LNHNV and CDR2 is YYDKDF (reference sequence). This CDR3 contains 17 residues. DNA for the CDR3: TGTGCCACCCGCCGGGACAGGGGGCGTCCGCTCGGGGATGAGCAGTTCTTC. It yields the protein CATRRDRGRPLGDEQFF.

Only a few counts were recorded for this clone. The chain is built from TRBV6-1 and TRBJ1-1; D gene unclear. The CDR3 length is 11 residues. V was pared by 4 bases and J by 7 bases, with 7 bases between. CDR1 and CDR2 (germline): MNHNS, SASEGT. This CDR3 is CASSVGDEAFF. DNA of the CDR3: TGTGCCAGCAGTGTTGGGGATGAAGCTTTCTTT.

This clone was picked up a small number of times. This chain links TRBV6-5 with TRBJ1-5, with 7 bases that match TRBD1. Germline V gene lookup returns CDR1 MNHEY and CDR2 SVGAGI. The CDR3 is made up of 15 amino acids. Trimming at V came to 5 bases and at J to 4 bases, leaving 8 bases not matched to a gene. This CDR3 reads CASSPRDSSNQPQHF. In nucleotides, the CDR3 is TGTGCCAGCAGTCCCCGGGACAGTTCTAATCAGCCCCAGCATTTT.

The chain combines TRBV7-2 with TRBJ1-3; 9 nucleotides align to TRBD1. The CDR3 runs 15 residues. V trimming: 1 base; J trimming: 4 bases; junction bases outside the gene matches: 2. The germline V gene has CDR1 SGHTA and CDR2 FQGNSA. CDR3 coding DNA: TGTGCCAGCAGCTTAGGGACAGGGGCGGGAAACACCATATATTTT. This translates into CASSLGTGAGNTIYF.

As concerns this clone: The same CDR3 also results from other DNA sequences found in this sample. The J gene is TRBJ1-2, the V gene TRBV5-6, with D uncertain. The V gene lost 2 bases and the J gene lost 7 bases, with 6 bases spanning the gap. This CDR3 has 11 residues. CDR1 SGHDT and CDR2 YYEEEE come from the germline V gene. CDR3 in DNA: TGTGCCAGCAGCTTTGCCGGTGGCTACACCTTC. Protein: CASSFAGGYTF.

The chain carries TRBV7-2 and TRBJ2-7; no reliable D call. CDR1 and CDR2 (germline): SGHTA, FQGNSA. The CDR3 consists of 15 residues. Trimming took 1 base from V and 2 from J, leaving 12 bases between them. DNA of the CDR3: TGTGCCAGCAGCTTAGATCTAGTCGTCGCCTACGAGCAGTACTTC. It encodes CASSLDLVVAYEQYF. Full variable domain (remainder filled in from reference TRBV7-2 and TRBJ2-7): GAGVSQSPSNKVTEKGKDVELRCDPISGHTALYWYRQSLGQGLEFLIYFQGNSAPDKSGLPSDRFSAERTGGSVSTLTIQRTQQEDSAVYLCASSLDLVVAYEQYFGPGTRLTVT.

The CDR3 spells CASSVGAVGNEKLFF. The CDR3 DNA is TGTGCCAGCAGCGTAGGGGCGGTGGGTAATGAAAAACTGTTTTTT. The chain recombines TRBV9 with TRBJ1-4; D call uncertain. The germline V gene encodes CDR1 SGDLS and CDR2 YYNGEE. V was pared by 0 bases and J by 4 bases, with 10 bases between. The CDR3 totals 15 residues.